This entry describes one TCR beta chain. Its target is not known. This entry is derived from a study of blood T cells in healthy people across ages. The CDR3 is made up of 14 amino acids. Germline values: CDR1 SGHNT, CDR2 YYREEE (reference sequence). V was clipped by 6 bases and J by 2 bases; unmatched bases: 6. Using a J-beta primer mix together with a sample-barcoded 5' primer, a second PCR was run for roughly 6 to 11 cycles. Via MiXCR, TCRdb re-called the 5' RACE reads, giving one row per CDR3 protein. The sample includes approximately 900,000 distinct CDR3 sequences, 25% to 30% of them seen just once. The authors drew approximately 9 milliliters of peripheral blood from each donor. Findings and limits, study-wide: The study lacked donor CMV status, which possibly confounded expanded clonotype changes.

These sequences were also reported in another study, on T cells of mothers and their children. That source adds: In each mother, TCR beta CDR3 reads exceeded 10 million; in each child, they numbered a few million. Unrelated mother-child pairs always had slightly, but never significantly, lower normalized overlap than related pairs.

What was sequenced was blood. The genes are TRBV5-4 and TRBJ2-3; 7 bases are shared with TRBD2. This TCR came from a woman in her 40s in good health. CDR3 amino acids: CASTLGGYTDTQYF. Here the CDR3 DNA reads TGTGCCAGCACCCTGGGGGGGTACACAGATACGCAGTATTTT.